These 22 T cell receptor beta chains were sequenced from one sample in a study of cytomegalovirus exposure and HLA in healthy donors. PCR used 60 Vbeta primers and 13 Jbeta primers. Some clones are missing from TCRdb's copy, which holds only in-frame ones; the method was immunoSEQ multiplex PCR. The sample includes under 150,000 clones, 8.5% to 10% seen only once; the top ten take roughly 3%. Sequenced: PBMCs. The source of these receptors is a man aged 25-45 years in good health and CMV-seronegative.

This chain uses TRBV5-1 with TRBJ2-5; 7 nucleotides align to TRBD1. Judging by the DNA end, TRBJ2-7 fits better; the J call may be wrong. Germline assignment: CDR1 SGHRS and CDR2 YFSETQ. The CDR3 runs 14 residues. The CDR3 loop reads CASSLGQGNGEQYF. The CDR3 region has the DNA TGCGCCAGCAGCTTGGGACAGGGTAATGGCGAGCAGTACTTC.

The chain uses TRBV6-1 and TRBJ2-6; D ambiguous. Deletions cut 8 bases from V and 4 bases from J, with 15 bases between. The CDR3 is 15 amino acids. Per germline, CDR1 MNHNS and CDR2 SASEGT. In DNA, the CDR3 is TGTGCCAGCGGCTCCATTTCAGTGGGGGCCAACGTCCTGACTTTC. Its translation is CASGSISVGANVLTF.

This clone was found a few times. V usage is TRBV12-5 and J usage is TRBJ2-1; 10 positions agree with TRBD2. Germline V gene lookup returns CDR1 LGHNT and CDR2 FRNRAP. The CDR3 is 18 amino acids. V lost 6 bases, J lost 2 bases, and 13 bases stayed unmatched. CDR3 sequence reads: CASGRAYSGGTPYNEQFF. In DNA, the CDR3 is TGTGCTAGTGGGCGGGCGTATAGCGGGGGGACCCCCTACAATGAGCAGTTCTTC.

The rearrangement links TRBV27 to TRBJ2-7, with 8 nucleotides matching TRBD1. Germline CDR1 MNHEY, CDR2 SMNVEV (reference sequence). The CDR3 is 13 amino acids. The CDR3 reads CAACRGPSYEQYF. Here the CDR3 DNA reads TGTGCGGCTTGCAGGGGGCCTTCCTACGAGCAGTACTTC.

The rearrangement joins TRBV19 to TRBJ1-6, with D uncertain. Looked up from germline, CDR1 is LNHDA and CDR2 is SQIVND (reference sequence). There are 15 residues in the CDR3. The ends were cut back, 5 bases at V and 9 bases at J, with 17 bases in the middle. The CDR3 region has the DNA TGTGCCAGTAGTCTAACAGAACAAAACGGTTCACCCCTCCACTTT. Translated: CASSLTEQNGSPLHF.

The genes are TRBV4-2 and TRBJ2-1, with TRBD2 matching 9 bases. CDR1 is LGHNA and CDR2 is YNFKEQ in the germline V gene. This CDR3 has 16 amino acids. The J segment lost 8 bases and the V segment lost 2 bases, leaving 10 bases of the junction unmatched. Here the CDR3 reads CASSQTRVAGVYEQFF. The CDR3 DNA reads TGTGCCAGCAGCCAAACCCGAGTAGCGGGAGTGTATGAGCAGTTCTTC.

This chain connects TRBV27 to TRBJ2-3, with 10 bases that match TRBD2. V lost 2 bases, J lost 5 bases, and 7 bases stayed unmatched. CDR1 is MNHEY and CDR2 is SMNVEV in the germline V gene (reference sequence). The CDR3 is made up of 16 amino acids. CDR3 amino acids: CASSLSLAGAIDTQYF. The DNA of the CDR3 is TGTGCCAGCAGTTTAAGTCTAGCGGGAGCTATAGATACGCAGTATTTT.

This clone appeared a few times. This rearrangement joins TRBV2 to TRBJ2-5; no firm D call. The assigned J gene may be wrong: the sequence end matches TRBJ2-7 better. The CDR3 totals 12 residues. CDR1 and CDR2 from the germline V gene are SNHLY and FYNNEI. CDR3 in DNA: TGTGCCAGCAGTGAAGCGTCTCACGAGCAGTACTTC. Translation gives CASSEASHEQYF.

This clone was counted only a few times. The J gene is TRBJ1-1, the V gene TRBV28; D uncertain. There are 13 residues in the CDR3. Germline assignment: CDR1 MDHEN and CDR2 SYDVKM. The V end was cut by 4 bases, the J end by 4 bases, with 10 bases between. The CDR3 spells CASSSTVFTEAFF. CDR3 nucleotide sequence: TGTGCCAGCAGTTCTACGGTTTTCACTGAAGCTTTCTTT.

The V and J genes are TRBV5-1 and TRBJ2-3, with D possibly matching TRBD1 (5 bases). The CDR3 length is 15 residues. Germline lookup yields CDR1 SGHRS and CDR2 YFSETQ. Trimming removed 0 bases from V and 1 base from J, with 9 bases in between. CDR3 DNA sequence: TGCGCCAGCAGCTTGGCAGGGTCGGGCACAGATACGCAGTATTTT. Translating it yields CASSLAGSGTDTQYF.

A remark on this clone: In the same sample, other DNA sequences code for this CDR3. The chain has TRBV20-1 and TRBJ1-1, with D tentatively TRBD1 (5 bases). Germline V gives CDR1 DFQATT, CDR2 SNEGSKA (reference sequence). V lost 6 bases and J lost 5, with 10 bases in between. This CDR3 spans 11 amino acids. As DNA, the CDR3 is TGCAGTGCCAGCCGGGGGACTGAAGCTTTCTTT. Its translation: CSASRGTEAFF.

The chain employs TRBV14 and TRBJ2-6, with D possibly matching TRBD1 (6 bases). The CDR3 covers 19 residues. V lost 10 bases and J lost 0, with 25 bases in between. Germline V gene data show CDR1 as SGHDN and CDR2 as FVKESK. Written as DNA, the CDR3 is TGTGCCAAGGGGGAGTTCGATACAGGGAACAGCTCTGGGGCCAACGTCCTGACTTTC. Protein: CAKGEFDTGNSSGANVLTF.

In the case of this clone: Different DNA sequences within this sample yield the same CDR3. The J gene is TRBJ1-5, the V gene TRBV2; no clear D. The germline CDR1 and CDR2 sequences are SNHLY and FYNNEI. V was shortened by 4 bases and J by 5 bases, with 9 bases between the two germline ends. CDR3 length equals 13 residues. The CDR3 nucleotides are TGTGCCAGCAGTGTTGATCGAGATCAGCCCCAGCATTTT. Its translation is CASSVDRDQPQHF.

This clone has just a few counts. V gene TRBV28 combines with J gene TRBJ2-3, with a weak D call TRBD1 (5 bases). The CDR3 extends over 13 amino acids. Germline values: CDR1 MDHEN, CDR2 SYDVKM. V was cut by 8 bases and J by 1 base, with 10 bases left in between. CDR3 sequence (DNA): TGTGCCAGCTGGGGCAGGGGCACAGATACGCAGTATTTT. Protein product: CASWGRGTDTQYF.

V and J are TRBV11-2 and TRBJ2-5; TRBD1 matches at 7 bases. This CDR3 has 16 residues. V gave up 4 bases and J gave up 0 bases; unmatched junction bases: 8. Germline CDR1 reads SGHAT; CDR2 reads FQNNGV. The CDR3 DNA is TGTGCCAGCAGCTCGACCGGGGACAGAAACCAAGAGACCCAGTACTTC. Residues: CASSSTGDRNQETQYF.

The rearrangement joins TRBV4-3 to TRBJ2-4; D not resolved. The CDR3 contains 16 residues. The V and J ends lost 5 bases and 0 bases respectively, with 14 bases between them. Germline CDR1 and CDR2: LGHNA and YSLEER. DNA of the CDR3: TGCGCCAGCAGCTCGCTCCTCCCGGGAGCCAAAAACATTCAGTACTTC. This sequence encodes CASSSLLPGAKNIQYF.

This chain uses TRBV28 with TRBJ2-1, with 11 nucleotides matching TRBD2. This CDR3 comprises 16 residues. From germline, CDR1 is MDHEN and CDR2 SYDVKM. J gave up 9 bases and V 6 bases, and 13 bases lay outside the gene matches. The CDR3 reads CASSPAVLAGVGEQFF. CDR3 nucleotide sequence: TGTGCCAGCAGCCCAGCGGTACTAGCGGGAGTAGGTGAGCAGTTCTTC.

This clone came up a few times. The rearrangement joins TRBV30 to TRBJ1-6; D gene unclear. The germline gives CDR1 GTSNPN, CDR2 SVGIG (reference sequence). This CDR3 has 15 amino acids. Deletions cut 8 bases from V and 0 bases from J, with 14 bases between. The CDR3 reads CALMTLNSYNSPLHF. The CDR3 region has the DNA TGTGCCCTGATGACTCTGAACTCCTATAATTCACCCCTCCACTTT.

This clone was counted a few times. The chain joins TRBV28 to TRBJ2-1; 8 nucleotides align to TRBD1. The CDR3 totals 15 residues. V trimming: 6 bases; J trimming: 3 bases; junction bases outside the gene matches: 7. Germline V gene sequence: CDR1 MDHEN, CDR2 SYDVKM. The CDR3 sequence is CASSPSTGVYNEQFF. For the CDR3, the DNA is TGTGCCAGCAGCCCCTCGACAGGGGTCTACAATGAGCAGTTCTTC.

The V call is TRBV7-6, the J call TRBJ2-3; 7 nucleotides line up with TRBD1. The CDR3 length is 16 residues. Germline CDR1 reads SGHVS; CDR2 reads FNYEAQ. Unmatched junction bases numbered 11, after V lost 5 bases and J lost 3 bases. Here the CDR3 reads CASSPSGTAITDTQYF. The CDR3 DNA reads as TGTGCCAGCAGCCCCTCCGGGACAGCCATAACAGATACGCAGTATTTT.

This clone was seen more than once but under ten times. This chain uses TRBV4-1 with TRBJ2-7; 8 bases map to TRBD2. The germline V gene has CDR1 MGHRA and CDR2 YSYEKL. The CDR3 is made up of 16 amino acids. The V segment lost 2 bases and the J segment 0 bases; nucleotides outside the gene matches: 6. For the CDR3, the DNA is TGCGCCAGCAGCCAACCGGCTAGCGGGCCCTCCTACGAGCAGTACTTC. As protein: CASSQPASGPSYEQYF.

This chain joins TRBV11-3 and TRBJ2-5, with 11 bases fitting TRBD1. CDR1 is SGHNT and CDR2 is YENEEA in the germline V gene. This CDR3 spans 16 amino acids. V gave up 5 bases and J gave up 3 bases; unmatched junction bases: 8. The CDR3 here is CASSLTWDRGKETQYF. DNA for the CDR3: TGTGCCAGCAGCCTCACCTGGGACAGGGGGAAAGAGACCCAGTACTTC.